This TCR beta chain comes out of a study of T cell repertoires in cytomegalovirus infection. Study information: Both CMV infection and a matching HLA type were indicated by public TCR beta signatures.

MiXCR was run by TCRdb on the reads, yielding one entry per CDR3 protein. Seen here are under 95,000 distinct CDR3 sequences, over 3.5% observed once, and the top ten hold around a fifth. At least ten counts were recorded for this clonotype. What it binds is not known. This CDR3 spans 17 amino acids. V lost 2 bases and J lost 1; bases outside the gene matches: 8. Germline CDR1 reads SGHTA; CDR2 reads FQGNSA. Study-level results: Ex vivo responses were dominated by HLA-C-restricted CMV-specific TCR beta clonotypes.

The sequenced sample consisted of PBMCs. The chain joins TRBV7-2 to TRBJ2-5; 9 bases align to TRBD2. The TCR sequence derives from a human donor in good health (CMV status not recorded). Some clones in this sample may be carry-over from other donors' samples. CDR3 protein: CASSLRIGGGAQETQYF. In DNA form, the CDR3 reads TGTGCCAGCAGCTTACGGATTGGCGGGGGGGCCCAAGAGACCCAGTACTTC.